Listed here is a single T cell receptor (beta chain). V lost 7 bases and J lost 2; bases outside the gene matches: 4. This CDR3 has 12 amino acids. Germline V gene lookup returns CDR1 SQVTM and CDR2 ANQGSEA. In TCRdb, the 5' RACE reads were re-called with MiXCR into one record per CDR3 protein. The sample lists 53,000 or so distinct CDR3 sequences; roughly 15% were seen once. The sample originates from a study of T cells of healthy individuals. The receptor was isolated from a human donor in good health. J is TRBJ2-7 and V is TRBV29-1; TRBD2 matches at 8 bases. The CDR3 loop reads CSAGGEAYEQYF. The CDR3 region has the DNA TGCAGCGCCGGGGGGGAGGCCTACGAGCAGTACTTC.